The 12 T cell receptor beta chains in this list originate from one sample, sequenced in a study of tumor and adjacent non-tumor tissue in lung cancer. The template was RNA from unsorted bulk tissue. The normal lung tissue was taken more than 3 cm from the tumor edge. The library came from three nested PCR rounds adapted from ARM-PCR protocols. TCRdb fed the multiplex PCR reads into MiXCR, producing one record per CDR3 protein. The sample contains 77,000 or so distinct CDR3 sequences, approximately 82% of which appear only once. The sample taken for sequencing was distant non-tumor lung tissue. The receptors originated from a man between 65 and 79 years old with non-small cell lung cancer.

On this clonotype: Here the CDR3 omits its conserved ending phenylalanine or tryptophan, so a read error is the likely source. In DNA, the CDR3 is TGTGCAAGCAGCTTCGCCAATTCAAGGAATACTGAAGCTTTCGTT. Its protein is CASSFANSRNTEAFV. The J gene is TRBJ1-1, the V gene TRBV11-2, with no clear D. From germline, CDR1 is SGHAT and CDR2 FQNNGV. This CDR3 is 15 amino acids long.

The sample holds many counts of this clonotype. This chain uses TRBV6-6 with TRBJ2-7; 7 bases line up with TRBD2. Trimming cost V 4 bases and J 0 bases; bases outside gene matches: 0. CDR1 and CDR2 (germline): MNHNY, SVGAGI (reference sequence). The CDR3 spans 13 residues. The CDR3 sequence: CASSLAGSYEQYF. CDR3 nucleotides: TGTGCCAGCAGTTTAGCGGGCTCCTACGAGCAGTACTTC.

Only one count was recorded for this clonotype. One end of the junction does not line up with germline, which may come from a read error. The chain joins TRBV6-5 to TRBJ1-5, with unresolved D. This CDR3 comprises 19 residues. The germline gives CDR1 MNHEY, CDR2 SVGAGI. The chain's CDR3 is CACSYSDGVSGRTNQPQHF. The CDR3 region has the DNA TGTGCCTGCAGTTACTCCGATGGGGTGAGCGGGAGAACTAATCAGCCCCAGCATTTT.

About this clonotype itself: The conserved phenylalanine or tryptophan normally closing the CDR3 is absent here, so this likely arose from a read error. The chain links TRBV11-1 to TRBJ1-2, with D possibly being TRBD1 (5 bases). Germline CDR1 and CDR2: SGHAT and FQDESV (reference sequence). Trimming took off 2 bases at V and 6 bases at J, with 7 bases between the two ends. The CDR3 loop spans 12 amino acids. CDR3 residues: CASSLYRNGYTY. The DNA of the CDR3 is TGTGCCAGCAGCTTATACAGGAATGGCTACACCTAC.

The gene calls are TRBV6-2 or TRBV6-3 and TRBJ1-1; TRBD1 is a possible D gene (6 bases). V lost 7 bases, J lost 11 bases, and 17 bases lay in between. Per the germline V gene, CDR1 is MNHEY and CDR2 is SVGEGT. This CDR3 spans 12 amino acids. CDR3 sequence: CASIDRNTEAFF. The CDR3 nucleotides are TGTGCCAGCATCGACAGGAACACCGAGGCTTTCTTT.

About this clonotype: Relative to the germline gene, one junction end is altered; a read error may explain this. The genes are TRBV4-1 and TRBJ1-1; the match to TRBD1 covers 8 bases. The length of the CDR3 is 15 residues. CDR1 MGHRA and CDR2 YSYEKL come from the germline V gene. The CDR3 is CASSQGQGLNTEAFF. CDR3 nucleotides: TGCGCCAGTAGCCAAGGACAGGGCTTGAACACTGAAGCTTTCTTT.

With regard to this clonotype: A read error may produce the germline difference seen at one junction end. J is TRBJ1-1 and V is TRBV11-3; D is undetermined. The CDR3 has 13 amino acids. Germline V gene data show CDR1 as SGHNT and CDR2 as YENEEA. CDR3 nucleotides: TGTGCCAGCATCCCCCCGGCGAACATTGAACCTTTCTTT. It is translated as CASIPPANIEPFF.

The chain carries TRBV29-1 and TRBJ2-5; D ambiguous. The CDR3 is 16 amino acids. CDR1 SQVTM and CDR2 ANQGSEA come from the germline V gene. V shed 7 bases and J shed 2 bases, with 23 bases lying between them. CDR3 amino acids: CSAKRYLQRDQETQYF. The CDR3 DNA sequence: TGCAGCGCCAAGCGCTACCTCCAGAGAGATCAAGAGACCCAGTACTTC.

Concerning this clonotype: This may stem from a read error, because a much larger clone lies one nucleotide away. The rearrangement joins TRBV6-5 to TRBJ2-1; perhaps TRBD1 as D (6 bases). The germline V gene encodes CDR1 MNHEY and CDR2 SVGAGI. This CDR3 contains 16 residues. The CDR3 here is CASGYLSGATYNEQFF. CDR3 DNA: TGTGCCAGCGGTTACCTCTCAGGGGCGACCTACAATGAGCAGTTCTTC.

As concerns this clonotype: This could be a read error, since a much larger clone is one nucleotide away. The genes are TRBV5-4 and TRBJ2-1; 11 bases match TRBD2. The CDR3 totals 15 residues. Germline CDR1 and CDR2: SGHNT and YYREEE (reference sequence). CDR3 in amino acids: CVSSLSTSGNNEQFF. In DNA, the CDR3 is TGTGTCAGCAGCTTGTCGACTAGCGGGAACAATGAGCAGTTCTTC.

Remarks on this clonotype: Sequence at one end of the junction differs from germline and may be a read error. This chain joins TRBV29-1 and TRBJ2-7; D is unresolved. Germline CDR1 and CDR2: SQVTM and ANQGSEA. This CDR3 has 12 residues. CDR3 nucleotides: TGCAGCGTTCTTTCTGCATCCTACGTGCAGTATTTC. Translating it yields CSVLSASYVQYF.

This clonotype has only one observation. Mismatch with germline at one junction end may stem from a read error. The V call is TRBV5-5, the J call TRBJ2-5; D is unclear. The CDR3 spans 13 residues. Germline-derived CDR1 and CDR2 are SGHKS and YYEKEE (reference sequence). The CDR3: CASSLVSPETQNF. The CDR3, as DNA: TGTGCCAGCAGTTTGGTCAGTCCGGAGACCCAAAACTTC.